This TCR beta chain came from a study of shared clonotypes between healthy human individuals. CDR3 length equals 17 residues. The trim removed 5 bases at V and 6 bases at J, leaving 16 bases unmatched. CDR1 PRHDT and CDR2 FYEKMQ come from the germline V gene (reference sequence). Original handling: Filtering differed for immunoSEQ, which gave only junction sequences without quality scores. Some clones are missing from TCRdb's copy, which holds only in-frame ones; the method was immunoSEQ multiplex PCR. V and J calls and clone size are as listed in that table; D and trimming were resolved from the DNA. The sample includes 1.5 million to 2.5 million clones, about 95% of them seen just once. Naivety among CD8 cells was defined by CD45RO negativity and positive CCR7 selection, thereby excluding terminally differentiated effector memory CD45RA+ cells.

The genes are TRBV13 and TRBJ2-7; 10 positions match TRBD2. The sequenced sample was naive CD8+ T cells sorted from blood. The receptor was isolated from a man aged 18-30 years in good health. In nucleotides, the CDR3 is TGTGCCAGCAGCCCCATGTTCTCCCTAGCGGGGGCAGTCGAGCAGTACTTC. Amino acids: CASSPMFSLAGAVEQYF.